One sample yielded the 30 T cell receptor beta chains listed below, sequenced in a study of vaccination and CD4 T cells after COVID-19. The Oncomine TCR Beta short-read assay generated sequence data from the DNA of cultured CD4+ T cells. TCRdb re-called the PCR reads through MiXCR, storing one row per CDR3 protein. This table holds about 7,100 distinct CDR3 sequences, around 65% found once. No antigens are known for them. Documented treatment: roughly 11-day PBMC culture with coronavirus spike peptide pools or control peptides (ViraFEST assay). The sequenced sample consisted of CD4+ T cells from blood, cultured in vitro. The receptors were sampled from a human donor who had recovered from COVID-19.

This clonotype is hyperexpanded within its sample. This rearrangement joins TRBV7-9 to TRBJ1-2, with 9 bases aligning to TRBD1. With V trimmed by 5 bases and J by 7 bases, 5 bases remained unmatched. Germline assignment: CDR1 SEHNR and CDR2 FQNEAQ (reference sequence). The CDR3 consists of 13 residues. In DNA, the CDR3 is TGTGCCAGCAGCCTTGGACAGGGGTTTGGCTACACCTTC. It codes for CASSLGQGFGYTF.

The gene calls are TRBV24-1 and TRBJ2-3; 7 bases fit TRBD1. CDR1 and CDR2 (germline): KGHDR, SFDVKD. V gave up 4 bases and J gave up 4 bases; unmatched junction bases: 16. There are 18 residues in the CDR3. CDR3 protein: CATSDHTRTGTWADTQYF. CDR3 nucleotide sequence: TGTGCCACCAGTGACCACACAAGGACAGGTACATGGGCAGATACGCAGTATTTT.

This clonotype is judged large. The V and J genes are TRBV20-1 and TRBJ2-3, with no clear D. The V gene lost 3 bases and the J gene lost 3 bases, with 16 bases spanning the gap. CDR3 length: 15 residues. In germline, CDR1 is DFQATT, CDR2 SNEGSKA (reference sequence). The CDR3 DNA reads TGCAGTGCTAGGCCCCCCCGCCATCCGACAGATACGCAGTATTTT. This encodes CSARPPRHPTDTQYF.

The table lists this clonotype with a few counts. The chain employs TRBV6-5 and TRBJ1-1; no reliable D call. The CDR3 sequence is 14 residues long. V was shortened by 2 bases and J by 0 bases, with 7 bases between the two germline ends. Germline-derived CDR1 and CDR2 are MNHEY and SVGAGI. CDR3: CASSYVDMNTEAFF. As DNA, the CDR3 is TGTGCCAGCAGTTACGTCGACATGAACACTGAAGCTTTCTTT.

CDR3 sequence: CAISESGGLTEAFF. CDR3 nucleotides: TGTGCCATCAGTGAGTCTGGGGGGCTCACTGAAGCTTTCTTT. This chain uses TRBV10-3 with TRBJ1-1; maybe TRBD1 (6 bases). Trimming shortened V by 0 bases and J by 4 bases, and 9 bases separated the two germline ends. CDR3 size: 14 residues. Germline values: CDR1 ENHRY, CDR2 SYGVKD.

Details on this clonotype: At one of its ends the junction is not consistent with the germline gene, which may arise from a read error. J is TRBJ2-5 and V is TRBV7-7; 8 nucleotides line up with TRBD2. Germline V gene lookup returns CDR1 SSHAT and CDR2 FNYEAQ (reference sequence). There are 13 residues in the CDR3. Here the CDR3 DNA reads TGTGCTAGCAGCAGCGGGAGAGGCGAGACCCAGTACTTC. This codes for CASSSGRGETQYF.

This chain uses TRBV19 with TRBJ1-2; possibly TRBD1 for D (5 bases). Trimming pared 5 bases from V and 4 bases from J, leaving 14 bases between. Germline assignment: CDR1 LNHDA and CDR2 SQIVND (reference sequence). The CDR3 loop spans 14 amino acids. In nucleotides, the CDR3 is TGTGCCAGTAGTCTGGCCCGGACAAGCTATGGCTACACCTTC. The encoded protein is CASSLARTSYGYTF.

The chain recombines TRBV12-3 or TRBV12-4 with TRBJ1-5; D may be TRBD1 (5 bases). Trimming cost V 9 bases and J 7 bases, with 19 bases left between them. This CDR3 is 14 amino acids long. CDR3: CASLRRGAGQPQHF. DNA for the CDR3: TGTGCCAGTCTCAGGAGGGGTGCGGGCCAGCCCCAGCATTTT.

Judged by abundance, this clonotype is medium-sized (0.01 to 0.1%). The chain is built from TRBV7-2 and TRBJ2-6; 7 positions agree with TRBD1. The CDR3 sequence is 18 residues long. Germline values: CDR1 SGHTA, CDR2 FQGNSA. With 5 bases clipped from V and 0 bases from J, the junction kept 10 bases outside the gene matches. The CDR3 loop is CASSRQGRWVSGANVLTF. DNA for the CDR3: TGTGCCAGCAGCCGACAGGGAAGGTGGGTCTCTGGGGCCAACGTCCTGACTTTC.

This rearrangement joins TRBV5-4 to TRBJ2-5; 11 bases are shared with TRBD2. The CDR3 length is 16 residues. Trimming took 1 base from V and 5 from J; bases not matched to a gene: 7. The germline V gene encodes CDR1 SGHNT and CDR2 YYREEE (reference sequence). CDR3 coding DNA: TGTGCCAGCAGCTTGCCACTAGCGGGAGTACGGGAGACCCAGTACTTC. This translates into CASSLPLAGVRETQYF. The full variable domain, with the rest looked up from reference TRBV5-4 and TRBJ2-5, is ETGVTQSPTHLIKTRGQQVTLRCSSQSGHNTVSWYQQALGQGPQFIFQYYREEENGRGNFPPRFSGLQFPNYSSELNVNALELDDSALYLCASSLPLAGVRETQYFGPGTRLLVL.

The chain recombines TRBV27 with TRBJ1-2; weak D call: TRBD1 (5 bases). V dropped 7 bases and J dropped 2 bases, with 23 bases sitting between them. Germline V gives CDR1 MNHEY, CDR2 SMNVEV (reference sequence). The CDR3 is 17 amino acids. The CDR3 loop is CASTLKGGRGGNYGYTF. DNA of the CDR3: TGTGCCAGCACACTTAAGGGTGGGAGGGGCGGGAACTATGGCTACACCTTC.

The chain combines TRBV7-6 with TRBJ2-2; no clear D. CDR1 and CDR2 from the germline V gene are SGHVS and FNYEAQ. This CDR3 is 14 amino acids long. The ends were cut back, 1 base at V and 2 bases at J, with 5 bases in the middle. DNA of the CDR3: TGTGCCAGCAGCTTAGTGGTAAACACCGGGGAGCTGTTTTTT. Translation gives CASSLVVNTGELFF.

The CDR3 DNA is TGTGCCAGCAGTGAAAATGGGGGCTTCGGAGCTTTCTTT. It translates to CASSENGGFGAFF. The chain links TRBV25-1 to TRBJ1-1; possibly TRBD1 for D (6 bases). V gave up 2 bases and J gave up 10 bases, with 14 bases separating them. The CDR3 runs 13 residues. The germline CDR1 and CDR2 sequences are MGHDK and SYGVNS.

The chain recombines TRBV20-1 with TRBJ1-2; a weak D match, TRBD1 (5 bases). The CDR3 has 11 amino acids. V lost 3 bases to trimming and J lost 8 bases, with 10 bases between them. Looked up from germline, CDR1 is DFQATT and CDR2 is SNEGSKA (reference sequence). Here the CDR3 reads CSARRGWGYTF. In DNA, the CDR3 is TGCAGTGCTAGGCGGGGCTGGGGCTACACCTTC.

The chain recombines TRBV20-1 with TRBJ1-2; TRBD1 matches at 9 bases. This CDR3 is 16 amino acids long. CDR1 and CDR2 from the germline V gene are DFQATT and SNEGSKA (reference sequence). J was trimmed by 0 bases and V by 5 bases; bases with no gene match: 10. CDR3 in amino acids: CSAAPGQGFSNYGYTF. The CDR3 coding sequence is TGCAGTGCTGCTCCGGGACAGGGATTTTCTAACTATGGCTACACCTTC.

The chain employs TRBV7-9 and TRBJ1-6, with D possibly being TRBD1 (5 bases). The germline V gene has CDR1 SEHNR and CDR2 FQNEAQ (reference sequence). The CDR3 has 14 amino acids. V lost 2 bases, J lost 10 bases, and 12 bases lay in between. The CDR3 DNA sequence: TGTGCCAGCAGCTTATTGGGGGTCCGCTCACCCCTCCACTTT. Protein product: CASSLLGVRSPLHF.

This chain connects TRBV18 to TRBJ1-2; D is unresolved. Looked up from germline, CDR1 is KGHSH and CDR2 is LQKENI. V was trimmed by 2 bases and J by 2 bases, leaving 9 bases between them. The CDR3 is 14 residues long. The CDR3 loop reads CASSPEGINYGYTF. In nucleotides, the CDR3 is TGTGCCAGCTCACCAGAAGGGATCAACTATGGCTACACCTTC.

The rearrangement links TRBV18 to TRBJ1-1; no definite D call. V lost 3 bases to trimming and J lost 0 bases, with 5 bases between them. The CDR3 has 13 amino acids. Per the germline V gene, CDR1 is KGHSH and CDR2 is LQKENI. The CDR3 region has the DNA TGTGCCAGCTCACCTCAGTTGAACACTGAAGCTTTCTTT. This codes for CASSPQLNTEAFF.

The chain employs TRBV7-3 and TRBJ2-1; D gene ambiguous. This CDR3 comprises 13 residues. The V end lost 2 bases, the J end lost 5 bases, and 7 bases lay between the germline ends. Per germline, CDR1 SGHTA and CDR2 FQGTGA. The DNA for the CDR3 is TGTGCCAGCAGCTTAGGTCGGGACAATGAGCAGTTCTTC. Residues: CASSLGRDNEQFF.

The genes are TRBV12-5 and TRBJ1-6; 7 nucleotides align to TRBD1. V gave up 5 bases and J gave up 9 bases; unmatched junction bases: 13. This CDR3 comprises 16 residues. In germline, CDR1 is LGHNT, CDR2 FRNRAP. The CDR3 protein is CASGPYTGEGSSPLHF. In nucleotides, the CDR3 is TGTGCTAGTGGTCCATACACAGGGGAGGGAAGTTCACCCCTCCACTTT.

By share of the sample, this clonotype is large. V and J are TRBV7-8 and TRBJ1-2; maybe TRBD1 (5 bases). Per germline, CDR1 SGHVS and CDR2 FQNEAQ. Trimming stripped 5 bases from V and 4 bases from J, with 17 bases between. The CDR3 has 15 amino acids. The CDR3 nucleotides read TGTGCCAGCAGCCACAGAGAGGGGCCGGGCTATGGCTACACCTTC. This gives the protein CASSHREGPGYGYTF. Together with reference TRBV7-8 and TRBJ1-2, the CDR3 gives the full variable domain: GAGVSQSPRYKVAKRGQDVALRCDPISGHVSLFWYQQALGQGPEFLTYFQNEAQLDKSGLPSDRFFAERPEGSVSTLKIQRTQQEDSAVYLCASSHREGPGYGYTFGSGTRLTVV.

The chain links TRBV6-1 to TRBJ1-5; D is possibly TRBD1 (6 bases). CDR1 is MNHNS and CDR2 is SASEGT in the germline V gene. The V gene lost 8 bases and the J gene lost 7 bases, with 12 bases spanning the gap. This CDR3 spans 12 amino acids. As DNA, the CDR3 is TGTGCCAGCCAAGAGGGGGGGCAGCCCCAGCATTTT. Its protein product is CASQEGGQPQHF.

V and J are TRBV7-2 and TRBJ1-1; the D gene is possibly TRBD1 (5 bases). From germline, CDR1 is SGHTA and CDR2 FQGNSA. This CDR3 is built from 18 residues. The ends were cut back, 2 bases at V and 1 base at J, with 20 bases in the middle. The CDR3, as DNA: TGTGCCAGCAGCTTATGGCCCCCCGGGGGTCGGGAGAACACTGAAGCTTTCTTT. This encodes CASSLWPPGGRENTEAFF. The full variable domain, with the rest looked up from reference TRBV7-2 and TRBJ1-1, is GAGVSQSPSNKVTEKGKDVELRCDPISGHTALYWYRQSLGQGLEFLIYFQGNSAPDKSGLPSDRFSAERTGGSVSTLTIQRTQQEDSAVYLCASSLWPPGGRENTEAFFGQGTRLTVV.

The chain couples TRBV10-3 to TRBJ2-7; TRBD1 might be the D (6 bases). Germline lookup yields CDR1 ENHRY and CDR2 SYGVKD. There are 13 residues in the CDR3. V dropped 6 bases and J dropped 2 bases, with 11 bases sitting between them. The CDR3 coding sequence is TGTGCCATCAGCCGGACAGTTACCTACGAGCAGTACTTC. Encoded protein: CAISRTVTYEQYF.

This clonotype ranks as medium-sized (0.01 to 0.1%). This rearrangement joins TRBV6-2 or TRBV6-3 to TRBJ2-7, with 7 bases that match TRBD2. V shed 6 bases and J 3 bases; nucleotides not matched to a gene: 5. This CDR3 region has 13 residues. Germline-derived CDR1 and CDR2 are MNHEY and SVGEGT. Written as DNA, the CDR3 is TGTGCCAGCAGCCGCGCGGGGGTCTACGAGCAGTACTTC. This gives the protein CASSRAGVYEQYF.

The chain uses TRBV21-1 and TRBJ1-2. TRBV21-1 is flagged as a pseudogene. The CDR3 loop spans 15 amino acids. Written as DNA, the CDR3 is TGTGCCAGCAGCTCTCAAAGGGAGGGAGTCTATGGCTACACCTTC. It encodes CASSSQREGVYGYTF.

V is TRBV20-1 and J is TRBJ2-1; 8 positions match TRBD1. V was pared by 5 bases and J by 0 bases, with 3 bases of the junction left unmatched. The CDR3 extends over 14 amino acids. Germline V lookup: CDR1 DFQATT, CDR2 SNEGSKA (reference sequence). The CDR3 bases are TGCAGTGCTGGACAGGGTTTCTCCTACAATGAGCAGTTCTTC. Its translation is CSAGQGFSYNEQFF.

The chain uses TRBV7-2 and TRBJ2-7; D gene uncertain. V was shortened by 3 bases and J by 5 bases, with 5 bases between the two germline ends. The germline V gene has CDR1 SGHTA and CDR2 FQGNSA. The CDR3 runs to 11 residues. The CDR3 loop reads CASSFMHEQYF. The DNA of the CDR3 is TGTGCCAGCAGCTTTATGCACGAGCAGTACTTC.

The gene calls are TRBV4-2 and TRBJ1-1; D is uncertain. V lost 0 bases and J lost 6, with 11 bases in between. The CDR3 is made up of 14 amino acids. The germline V gene encodes CDR1 LGHNA and CDR2 YNFKEQ. The CDR3 nucleotides are TGTGCCAGCAGCCAAGATTGGCAGTCCTCTGAAGCTTTCTTT. This translates into CASSQDWQSSEAFF.

J is TRBJ1-2 and V is TRBV19, with D unresolved. Germline V gene sequence: CDR1 LNHDA, CDR2 SQIVND (reference sequence). The CDR3 consists of 11 residues. Deletions cut 5 bases from V and 5 bases from J, with 6 bases between. CDR3 sequence (DNA): TGTGCCAGTAGTGTTGAGTATGGCTACACCTTC. Translated, it gives CASSVEYGYTF.